The 31 T cell receptor beta chains below come from one sample, sequenced in a study of shared clonotypes between healthy human individuals. As defined, naive CD8 cells were CD45RO-negative and positively selected for CCR7, with terminally differentiated effector memory CD45RA+ cells excluded. Sequencing was performed with immunoSEQ multiplex PCR; in TCRdb, only in-frame clones are kept and a portion is missing. The table shows about 580,000 clones, with 95% to 98% occurring only once. The sequenced sample consisted of naive CD8+ T cells sorted from blood. The receptors were gathered from a man aged 25-40 years in good health.

The chain is built from TRBV18 and TRBJ1-5, with unresolved D. Germline V gene data show CDR1 as KGHSH and CDR2 as LQKENI. Trimming removed 3 bases from V and 2 bases from J, with 5 bases in between. This CDR3 has 13 amino acids. CDR3 nucleotides: TGTGCCAGCTCACCTCGTGGCAATCAGCCCCAGCATTTT. Its translation is CASSPRGNQPQHF.

The rearrangement joins TRBV13 to TRBJ1-3; 7 bases line up with TRBD1. Germline V gene data show CDR1 as PRHDT and CDR2 as FYEKMQ (reference sequence). This CDR3 contains 14 residues. V lost 5 bases to trimming and J lost 9 bases; unmatched junction nucleotides: 10. CDR3: CASSEGAGLGTIYF. CDR3 bases: TGTGCCAGCAGCGAGGGGGCAGGGCTCGGCACCATATATTTT.

The chain joins TRBV19 to TRBJ1-1; D is ambiguous. V was cut by 1 base and J by 4 bases, with 13 bases left in between. From germline, CDR1 is LNHDA and CDR2 SQIVND (reference sequence). CDR3 size: 15 residues. For the CDR3, the DNA is TGTGCCAGTAGTATAGTAGGTAATGCCCTCACTGAAGCTTTCTTT. This gives the protein CASSIVGNALTEAFF.

V is TRBV27 and J is TRBJ1-4; maybe TRBD1 (6 bases). This CDR3 region has 15 residues. Trimming removed 3 bases at V and 4 bases at J, with 12 bases between. The germline CDR1 and CDR2 sequences are MNHEY and SMNVEV (reference sequence). CDR3 protein: CASSFWGTHNEKLFF. The CDR3 bases are TGTGCCAGCAGTTTTTGGGGGACACATAATGAAAAACTGTTTTTT.

The rearrangement links TRBV5-1 to TRBJ2-7; possible D gene TRBD2, 5 bases. V was trimmed by 5 bases and J by 1 base, leaving 13 bases between them. The germline V gene has CDR1 SGHRS and CDR2 YFSETQ. The CDR3 is made up of 14 amino acids. DNA of the CDR3: TGCGCCAGCAGTCCGCCAGCGGAGTCCTACGAGCAGTACTTC. This encodes CASSPPAESYEQYF.

To note about this clone: The same CDR3 also results from other DNA sequences found in this sample. The chain employs TRBV6-1 and TRBJ2-7; 7 bases line up with TRBD2. Germline-derived CDR1 and CDR2 are MNHNS and SASEGT. With 4 bases clipped from V and 2 bases from J, the junction kept 5 bases outside the gene matches. This CDR3 is 14 amino acids long. DNA of the CDR3: TGTGCCAGCAGTGGACTAGCTGACCCCTACGAGCAGTACTTC. It encodes CASSGLADPYEQYF.

The V gene is TRBV7-2, the J gene TRBJ1-2; D gene ambiguous. Germline V gene data show CDR1 as SGHTA and CDR2 as FQGNSA. This CDR3 region has 14 residues. Trimming stripped 4 bases from V and 8 bases from J, with 17 bases between. The CDR3 nucleotides are TGTGCCAGCAGCTCTTCGGGAGTCGGGAGGGGCTACACCTTC. Translating gives CASSSSGVGRGYTF.

The rearrangement joins TRBV11-1 to TRBJ1-3; no clear D gene. Germline CDR1 is SGHAT and CDR2 is FQDESV (reference sequence). CDR3 length: 16 residues. The V end was cut by 2 bases, the J end by 0 bases, with 11 bases between. The chain's CDR3 is CASSLTRRTSGNTIYF. CDR3 coding DNA: TGTGCCAGCAGCTTAACTCGCAGAACCTCTGGAAACACCATATATTTT.

With regard to this clone: This same CDR3 is encoded by further DNA sequences in the sample. The chain uses TRBV5-1 and TRBJ2-7, with 10 nucleotides matching TRBD1. This CDR3 spans 13 amino acids. The germline V gene has CDR1 SGHRS and CDR2 YFSETQ. Germline trimming cut 3 bases from V and 4 bases from J; bases unmatched to any gene: 1. CDR3 DNA sequence: TGCGCCAGCAGCTCGGGACAGGGGTACGAGCAGTACTTC. It is translated as CASSSGQGYEQYF.

The DNA for the CDR3 is TGTGCCAGCAGCCCAAGGACCGCATGGGGAGCTTTCTTT. Its translation is CASSPRTAWGAFF. The rearrangement uses TRBV9 and TRBJ1-1; D unresolved. Germline V lookup: CDR1 SGDLS, CDR2 YYNGEE. The CDR3 loop spans 13 amino acids. V dropped 4 bases and J dropped 10 bases, with 17 bases sitting between them.

The chain combines TRBV10-3 with TRBJ2-7; D is unresolved. The CDR3 spans 16 residues. V shed 2 bases and J shed 4 bases, with 18 bases lying between them. The germline gives CDR1 ENHRY, CDR2 SYGVKD. In DNA form, the CDR3 reads TGTGCCATCAGTGAGCCCCAGCACTCCGGCAGATACGAGCAGTACTTC. Translated, it gives CAISEPQHSGRYEQYF.

This clone appeared once. In the same sample, other DNA sequences code for this CDR3. The V call is TRBV9, the J call TRBJ2-7; the match to TRBD1 covers 10 bases. The CDR3 is made up of 15 amino acids. In germline, CDR1 is SGDLS, CDR2 YYNGEE. V trimming: 0 bases; J trimming: 2 bases; junction bases outside the gene matches: 2. CDR3 residues: CASSVGGTGAYEQYF. CDR3 DNA sequence: TGTGCCAGCAGCGTAGGGGGGACAGGGGCCTACGAGCAGTACTTC.

The gene calls are TRBV29-1 and TRBJ1-4; D is unclear. Germline values: CDR1 SQVTM, CDR2 ANQGSEA. V was clipped by 3 bases and J by 8 bases, with 7 bases between them. The CDR3 length is 11 residues. In DNA, the CDR3 is TGCAGCGTTGAGGTCTGGGAAAAACTGTTTTTT. Translated: CSVEVWEKLFF.

The chain links TRBV4-1 to TRBJ2-1; D not certain. CDR3 length: 14 residues. V dropped 0 bases and J dropped 9 bases, with 12 bases sitting between them. Germline V lookup: CDR1 MGHRA, CDR2 YSYEKL. DNA for the CDR3: TGCGCCAGCAGCCAAGACACCCGGGTTGGTGAGCAGTTCTTC. This encodes CASSQDTRVGEQFF.

The rearrangement uses TRBV5-6 and TRBJ2-1; the D gene is possibly TRBD1 (6 bases). Germline values: CDR1 SGHDT, CDR2 YYEEEE. The V end was cut by 6 bases, the J end by 9 bases, with 13 bases between. The CDR3 is 12 residues long. The CDR3 sequence: CASTRDNREQFF. CDR3 DNA sequence: TGTGCCAGCACCAGGGACAATCGTGAGCAGTTCTTC. The full variable domain, completed using reference TRBV5-6 and TRBJ2-1, is DAGVTQSPTHLIKTRGQQVTLRCSPKSGHDTVSWYQQALGQGPQFIFQYYEEEERQRGNFPDRFSGHQFPNYSSELNVNALLLGDSALYLCASTRDNREQFFGPGTRLTVL.

V usage is TRBV29-1 and J usage is TRBJ2-2; D not resolved. V lost 7 bases and J 7 bases, leaving 16 bases between the germline ends. This CDR3 has 13 residues. CDR1 is SQVTM, CDR2 ANQGSEA, per germline. The DNA for the CDR3 is TGCAGCGCTTTCTCCTACACAGTCGGGGAGCTGTTTTTT. This encodes CSAFSYTVGELFF.

The genes are TRBV2 and TRBJ2-1; D not resolved. This CDR3 has 14 residues. CDR1 is SNHLY and CDR2 is FYNNEI in the germline V gene. Trimming cost V 2 bases and J 14 bases, with 19 bases left between them. The CDR3 DNA sequence: TGTGCCAGCAGTGAAATGACGATCAGTCCTAGGGAGTTCTTC. Translation gives CASSEMTISPREFF.

J is TRBJ2-3 and V is TRBV5-1; D is unclear. The V and J ends lost 4 bases and 1 base respectively, with 16 bases between them. Germline CDR1 SGHRS, CDR2 YFSETQ. CDR3 length: 16 residues. The CDR3: CASSGAAVSRTDTQYF. The CDR3 coding sequence is TGCGCCAGCAGCGGAGCCGCGGTGAGTCGCACAGATACGCAGTATTTT.

The chain has TRBV14 and TRBJ2-3, with 8 bases identical to TRBD2. The junction had 7 bases not matched to a gene; V was cut back by 4 bases and J by 4 bases. Germline V gene lookup returns CDR1 SGHDN and CDR2 FVKESK. The CDR3 contains 15 residues. CDR3 amino acids: CASSPPSGSSDTQYF. The CDR3, as DNA: TGTGCCAGCAGCCCACCGAGCGGGAGCTCAGATACGCAGTATTTT.

This clone was seen once. This rearrangement joins TRBV27 to TRBJ2-1, with D unresolved. V gave up 3 bases and J gave up 8 bases, with 11 bases separating them. The CDR3 covers 13 residues. Germline loops: CDR1 MNHEY, CDR2 SMNVEV (reference sequence). This chain's CDR3 is CASSFRPGDEQFF. The CDR3 nucleotides read TGTGCCAGCAGTTTCCGGCCAGGCGATGAGCAGTTCTTC.

The chain combines TRBV19 with TRBJ1-1; no clear D. Germline values: CDR1 LNHDA, CDR2 SQIVND (reference sequence). The CDR3 contains 13 residues. The germline V and J ends were trimmed by 3 bases and 2 bases, with 7 bases remaining between them. The DNA for the CDR3 is TGTGCCAGTAGTATTGCTCTTAACACTGAAGCTTTCTTT. It specifies CASSIALNTEAFF.

The gene calls are TRBV5-6 and TRBJ1-2; tentative D call: TRBD1 (6 bases). V lost 4 bases to trimming and J lost 8 bases, with 15 bases between them. Germline assignment: CDR1 SGHDT and CDR2 YYEEEE. The CDR3 spans 13 residues. Written as DNA, the CDR3 is TGTGCCAGCAGCCCAACAGGGTTTTACGGCTACACCTTC. Its protein is CASSPTGFYGYTF.

This clone was seen a single time. The chain employs TRBV27 and TRBJ2-7, with 11 bases aligning to TRBD2. The CDR3 is 16 residues long. J gave up 1 base and V 8 bases, and 10 bases lay outside the gene matches. Germline CDR1 is MNHEY and CDR2 is SMNVEV (reference sequence). In nucleotides, the CDR3 is TGTGCCAGCCACCAGTTGGGGACTAGCGGATCCTACGAGCAGTACTTC. It codes for CASHQLGTSGSYEQYF.

This chain joins TRBV9 and TRBJ2-2; D ambiguous. CDR1 is SGDLS, CDR2 YYNGEE, per germline. The ends were cut back, 0 bases at V and 0 bases at J, with 9 bases in the middle. This CDR3 spans 16 amino acids. The CDR3 spells CASSVVSGPNTGELFF. The CDR3 region has the DNA TGTGCCAGCAGCGTAGTATCCGGGCCGAACACCGGGGAGCTGTTTTTT.

This chain uses TRBV5-1 with TRBJ1-1; D is unresolved. Germline V gene data show CDR1 as SGHRS and CDR2 as YFSETQ. The CDR3 length is 14 residues. Trimming removed 1 base at V and 1 base at J, with 8 bases between. The CDR3 nucleotides read TGCGCCAGCAGCTTGTACGGGAGGAACACTGAAGCTTTCTTT. This sequence encodes CASSLYGRNTEAFF.

V gene TRBV2 combines with J gene TRBJ2-3; perhaps TRBD1 as D (5 bases). Per germline, CDR1 SNHLY and CDR2 FYNNEI. V lost 0 bases and J 6 bases, leaving 13 bases between the germline ends. The CDR3 runs 15 residues. The CDR3 DNA reads as TGTGCCAGCAGTGAAGCGTTGACAGTGAGGGATACGCAGTATTTT. It yields the protein CASSEALTVRDTQYF.

The chain links TRBV18 to TRBJ2-7, with 8 nucleotides matching TRBD1. Germline CDR1 is KGHSH and CDR2 is LQKENI. The CDR3 is made up of 14 amino acids. V was clipped by 2 bases and J by 4 bases; unmatched bases: 4. CDR3 sequence (DNA): TGTGCCAGCTCACCAGGGACAGGAAATTACGAGCAGTACTTC. Translating gives CASSPGTGNYEQYF.

This chain joins TRBV30 and TRBJ2-6; perhaps TRBD1 as D (6 bases). V was pared by 6 bases and J by 0 bases, with 12 bases between. CDR1 is GTSNPN and CDR2 is SVGIG in the germline V gene (reference sequence). The CDR3 sequence is 15 residues long. The CDR3 is CACTGFGSGANVLTF. Here the CDR3 DNA reads TGTGCCTGTACAGGGTTTGGCTCTGGGGCCAACGTCCTGACTTTC.

V gene TRBV11-1 combines with J gene TRBJ2-3; 7 bases agree with TRBD2. From germline, CDR1 is SGHAT and CDR2 FQDESV (reference sequence). The CDR3 sequence is 15 residues long. J gave up 4 bases and V 0 bases, and 4 bases lay outside the gene matches. CDR3 nucleotides: TGTGCCAGCAGCTTAGCTGGCGGGAGCCCAGATACGCAGTATTTT. It translates to CASSLAGGSPDTQYF.

This chain uses TRBV6-6 with TRBJ2-7; D gene uncertain. Germline V gives CDR1 MNHNY, CDR2 SVGAGI (reference sequence). The V end was cut by 0 bases, the J end by 2 bases, with 8 bases between. The CDR3 has 14 amino acids. CDR3 DNA sequence: TGTGCCAGCAGTTACTCGGATAAGCCCTACGAGCAGTACTTC. Translation: CASSYSDKPYEQYF.

The chain joins TRBV4-1 to TRBJ2-7; perhaps TRBD2 as D (7 bases). Germline V gene data show CDR1 as MGHRA and CDR2 as YSYEKL. This CDR3 is 20 amino acids long. The ends were cut back, 5 bases at V and 2 bases at J, with 31 bases in the middle. Here the CDR3 reads CASSVTFNPSRGAVAYEQYF. CDR3 in DNA: TGCGCCAGCAGCGTTACCTTTAACCCTTCCCGGGGGGCCGTAGCCTACGAGCAGTACTTC.